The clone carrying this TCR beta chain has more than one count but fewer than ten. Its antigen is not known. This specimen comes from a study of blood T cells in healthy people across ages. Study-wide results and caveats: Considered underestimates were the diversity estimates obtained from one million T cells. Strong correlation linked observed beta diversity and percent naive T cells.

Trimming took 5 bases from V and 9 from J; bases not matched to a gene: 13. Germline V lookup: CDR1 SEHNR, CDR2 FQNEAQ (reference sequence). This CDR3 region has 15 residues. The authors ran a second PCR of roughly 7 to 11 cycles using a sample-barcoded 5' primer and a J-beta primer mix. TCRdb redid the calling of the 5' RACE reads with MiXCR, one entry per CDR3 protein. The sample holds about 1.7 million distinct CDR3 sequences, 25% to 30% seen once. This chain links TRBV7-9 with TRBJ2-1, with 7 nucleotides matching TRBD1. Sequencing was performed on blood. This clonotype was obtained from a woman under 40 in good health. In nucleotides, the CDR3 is TGTGCCAGCAGCCCGACCCGGGACAGCTCAGGTGAGCAGTTCTTC. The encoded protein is CASSPTRDSSGEQFF.